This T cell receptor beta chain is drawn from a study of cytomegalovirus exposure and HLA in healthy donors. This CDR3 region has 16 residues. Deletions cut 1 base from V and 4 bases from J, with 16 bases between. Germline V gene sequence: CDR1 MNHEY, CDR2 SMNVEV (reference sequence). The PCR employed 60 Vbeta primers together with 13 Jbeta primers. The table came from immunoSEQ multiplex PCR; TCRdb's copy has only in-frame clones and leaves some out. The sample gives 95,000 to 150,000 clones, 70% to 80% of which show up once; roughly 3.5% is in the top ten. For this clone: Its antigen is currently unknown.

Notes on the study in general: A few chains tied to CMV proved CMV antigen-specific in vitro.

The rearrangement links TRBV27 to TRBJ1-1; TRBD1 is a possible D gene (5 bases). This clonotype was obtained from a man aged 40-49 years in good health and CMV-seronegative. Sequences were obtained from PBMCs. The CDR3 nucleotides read TGTGCCAGCAGTTTATTACGGGCGGGGGGGGTCACTGAAGCTTTCTTT. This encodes CASSLLRAGGVTEAFF.